This is a list of T cell receptor beta chains from one sample in a study of cytomegalovirus exposure and HLA in healthy donors. Generated by immunoSEQ multiplex PCR, the TCRdb table keeps only in-frame clones and is missing some. The sample consists of 70,000 to 95,000 clones, about 79% of them appearing once. The sequenced sample consisted of PBMCs. The source is a man in his forties in good health and CMV-seronegative. Each CDR3 is given with its conserved first and last residue. A D gene is named only where the DNA matches it firmly. Size values are once, few and many counts, or a class for expanded clones, and some rows have none.

V: TRBV5-1
size: NA
D: NA
J: TRBJ1-1
CDR3: CASSLLGAENTEAFF
DNA: TGCGCCAGCAGCTTACTGGGGGCAGAGAACACTGAAGCTTTCTTT

V: TRBV18
size: NA
D: NA
J: TRBJ2-7
CDR3: CASSPPSGYRSEQYF
DNA: TGTGCCAGCTCACCACCGTCCGGGTACAGGAGCGAGCAGTACTTC

V: TRBV6-1
size: NA
D: NA
J: TRBJ2-1
CDR3: CASNPGIRNEQFF
DNA: TGTGCCAGCAACCCGGGAATCAGGAATGAGCAGTTCTTC

V: TRBV19
size: NA
D: NA
J: TRBJ2-4
CDR3: CASSIWGAENIQYF
DNA: TGTGCCAGTAGTATATGGGGCGCGGAAAACATTCAGTACTTC

V: TRBV14
size: once
D: NA
J: TRBJ1-1
CDR3: CASSLTFNTEAFF
DNA: TGTGCCAGCAGCCTGACATTTAACACTGAAGCTTTCTTT

V: TRBV21-1
size: NA
D: NA
J: TRBJ2-1
CDR3: CASSKLTGGANEQFF
DNA: TGTGCCAGCAGCAAATTGACAGGGGGCGCGAATGAGCAGTTCTTC

V: TRBV6-1
size: few
D: TRBD1
J: TRBJ2-4
CDR3: CASSEGTGDKNIQYF
DNA: TGTGCCAGCAGTGAAGGGACAGGGGACAAAAACATTCAGTACTTC

V: TRBV5-4
size: NA
D: NA
J: TRBJ2-6
CDR3: CASSLETGANGLTF
DNA: TGTGCCAGCAGCTTGGAAACTGGGGCCAACGGCCTGACTTTC

V: TRBV19
size: NA
D: NA
J: TRBJ1-4
CDR3: CASISTGEKLFF
DNA: TGTGCCAGTATTTCTACGGGTGAAAAACTGTTTTTT

V: TRBV25-1
size: NA
D: TRBD2
J: TRBJ2-1
CDR3: CASSEFPVAGGSEQFF
DNA: TGTGCCAGCAGTGAATTTCCGGTAGCGGGAGGGTCTGAGCAGTTCTTC

V: TRBV20-1
size: once
D: NA
J: TRBJ2-7
CDR3: CSATINYEQYF
DNA: TGCAGTGCAACTATAAACTACGAGCAGTACTTC

V: TRBV5-1
size: NA
D: TRBD2
J: TRBJ2-1
CDR3: CASSLGLADYNEQFF
DNA: TGCGCCAGCAGCCTAGGACTAGCGGATTACAATGAGCAGTTCTTC

V: TRBV10-3
size: NA
D: NA
J: TRBJ2-1
CDR3: CAISDKESYNEQFF
DNA: TGTGCCATCAGTGACAAGGAGTCCTACAATGAGCAGTTCTTC